What follows is one TCR beta chain and its context. All participating donors were Caucasian adults from Nashville, Tennessee. Repertoires were generated with immunoSEQ multiplex PCR, while TCRdb's copy carries only in-frame clones and drops some. The table has fewer than 1.8 million clones, less than 99% seen once; the top ten hold 0.3% to 0.45%. Germline values: CDR1 GTSNPN, CDR2 SVGIG (reference sequence). CDR3 length: 16 amino acids. V was pared by 2 bases and J by 4 bases, with 10 bases of the junction left unmatched. These data originate in a study of shared clonotypes between healthy human individuals.

The sequence was obtained from a man under 40 in good health. The sequenced sample was naive CD4+ T cells sorted from blood. Subset: CD45RA+ positively selected. V and J are TRBV30 and TRBJ1-2; 10 bases agree with TRBD1. The CDR3 spells CAWSPRQGASPYGYTF. The CDR3 DNA reads TGTGCCTGGAGTCCGAGACAGGGGGCTTCTCCCTATGGCTACACCTTC.